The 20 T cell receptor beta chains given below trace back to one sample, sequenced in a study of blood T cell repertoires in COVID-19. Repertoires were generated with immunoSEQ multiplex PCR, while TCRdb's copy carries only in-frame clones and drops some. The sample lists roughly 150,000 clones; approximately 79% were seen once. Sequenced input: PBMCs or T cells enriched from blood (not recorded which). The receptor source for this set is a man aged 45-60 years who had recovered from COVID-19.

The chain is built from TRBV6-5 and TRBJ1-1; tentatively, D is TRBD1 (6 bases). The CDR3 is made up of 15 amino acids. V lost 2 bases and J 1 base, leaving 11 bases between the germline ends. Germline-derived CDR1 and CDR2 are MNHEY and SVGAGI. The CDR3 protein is CASSYGQLQNTEAFF. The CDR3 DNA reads TGTGCCAGCAGTTACGGACAGTTACAGAACACTGAAGCTTTCTTT.

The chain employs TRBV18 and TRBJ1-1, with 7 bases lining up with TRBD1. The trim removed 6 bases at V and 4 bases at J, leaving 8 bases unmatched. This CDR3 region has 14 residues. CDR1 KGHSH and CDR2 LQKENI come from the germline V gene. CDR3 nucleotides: TGTGCCAGCTCGCCGACAGGGATAGGCACTGAAGCTTTCTTT. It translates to CASSPTGIGTEAFF. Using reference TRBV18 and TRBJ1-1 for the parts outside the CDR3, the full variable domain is NAGVMQNPRHLVRRRGQEARLRCSPMKGHSHVYWYRQLPEEGLKFMVYLQKENIIDESGMPKERFSAEFPKEGPSILRIQQVVRGDSAAYFCASSPTGIGTEAFFGQGTRLTVV.

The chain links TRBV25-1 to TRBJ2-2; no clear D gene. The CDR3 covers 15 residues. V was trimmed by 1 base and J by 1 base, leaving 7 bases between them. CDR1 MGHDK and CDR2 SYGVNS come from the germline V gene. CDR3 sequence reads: CASSESHMNTGELFF. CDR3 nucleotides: TGTGCCAGCAGTGAATCCCACATGAACACCGGGGAGCTGTTTTTT.

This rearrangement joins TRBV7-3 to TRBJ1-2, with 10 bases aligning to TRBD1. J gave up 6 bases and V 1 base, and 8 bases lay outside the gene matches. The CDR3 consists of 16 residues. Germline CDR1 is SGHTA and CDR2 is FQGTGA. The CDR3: CASSLKATGGTDGYTF. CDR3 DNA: TGTGCCAGCAGCTTAAAAGCGACAGGGGGCACAGATGGCTACACCTTC.

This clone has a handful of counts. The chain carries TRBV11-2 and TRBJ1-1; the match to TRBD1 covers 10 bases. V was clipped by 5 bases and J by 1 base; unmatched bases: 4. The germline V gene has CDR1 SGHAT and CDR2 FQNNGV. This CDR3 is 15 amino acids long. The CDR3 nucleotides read TGTGCCAGCAGCGACCGGGACAGGGGGAACACTGAAGCTTTCTTT. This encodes CASSDRDRGNTEAFF. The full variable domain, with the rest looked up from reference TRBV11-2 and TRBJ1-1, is EAGVAQSPRYKIIEKRQSVAFWCNPISGHATLYWYQQILGQGPKLLIQFQNNGVVDDSQLPKDRFSAERLKGVDSTLKIQPAKLEDSAVYLCASSDRDRGNTEAFFGQGTRLTVV.

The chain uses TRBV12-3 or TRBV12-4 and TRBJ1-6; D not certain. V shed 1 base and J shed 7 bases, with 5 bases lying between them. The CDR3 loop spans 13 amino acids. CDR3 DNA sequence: TGTGCCAGCAGTTTAGAGCGGAATTCACCCCTCCACTTT. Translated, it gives CASSLERNSPLHF.

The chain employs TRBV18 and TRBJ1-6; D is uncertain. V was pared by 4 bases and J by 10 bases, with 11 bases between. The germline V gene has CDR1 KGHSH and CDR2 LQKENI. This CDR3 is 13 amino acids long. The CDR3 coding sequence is TGTGCCAGCTCACTTGGTCGCGAGTCACCCCTCCACTTT. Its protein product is CASSLGRESPLHF.

The CDR3 loop reads CATSRPGGGLQPQHF. The CDR3 nucleotides are TGTGCCACCAGCAGACCTGGGGGGGGCCTTCAGCCCCAGCATTTT. The rearrangement links TRBV15 to TRBJ1-5, with D perhaps matching TRBD1 (6 bases). Trimming stripped 2 bases from V and 6 bases from J, with 14 bases between. The CDR3 length is 15 residues. The V gene's germline CDR1 is LNHNV and CDR2 YYDKDF (reference sequence).

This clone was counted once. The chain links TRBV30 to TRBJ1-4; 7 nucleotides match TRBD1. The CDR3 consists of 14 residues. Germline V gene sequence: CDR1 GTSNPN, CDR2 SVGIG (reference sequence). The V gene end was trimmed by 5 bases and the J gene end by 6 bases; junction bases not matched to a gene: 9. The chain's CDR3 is CAWLRQGAHEKLFF. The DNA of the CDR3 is TGTGCCTGGCTGCGACAGGGAGCACATGAAAAACTGTTTTTT.

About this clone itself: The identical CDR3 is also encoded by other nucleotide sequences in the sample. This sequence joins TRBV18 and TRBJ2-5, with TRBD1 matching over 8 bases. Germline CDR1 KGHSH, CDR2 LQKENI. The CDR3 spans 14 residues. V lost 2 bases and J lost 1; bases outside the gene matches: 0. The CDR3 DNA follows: TGTGCCAGCTCACCAGGGACAGGCCAAGAGACCCAGTACTTC. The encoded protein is CASSPGTGQETQYF.

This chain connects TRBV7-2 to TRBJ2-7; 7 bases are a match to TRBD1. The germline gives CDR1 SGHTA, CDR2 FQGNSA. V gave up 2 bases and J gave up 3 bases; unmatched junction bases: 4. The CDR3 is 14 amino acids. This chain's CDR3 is CASSLLGQIYEQYF. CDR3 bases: TGTGCCAGCAGCTTACTGGGACAGATCTACGAGCAGTACTTC.

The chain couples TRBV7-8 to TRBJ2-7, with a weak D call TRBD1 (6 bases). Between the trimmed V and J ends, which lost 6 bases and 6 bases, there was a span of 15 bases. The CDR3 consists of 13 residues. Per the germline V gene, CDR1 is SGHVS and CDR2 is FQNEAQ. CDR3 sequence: CASSWTDTGEQYF. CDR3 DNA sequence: TGTGCCAGCAGTTGGACAGACACGGGCGAGCAGTACTTC.

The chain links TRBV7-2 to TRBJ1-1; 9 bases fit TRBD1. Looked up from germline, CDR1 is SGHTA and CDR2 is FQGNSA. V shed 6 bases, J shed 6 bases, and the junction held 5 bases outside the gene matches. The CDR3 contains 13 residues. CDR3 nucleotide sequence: TGTGCCAGCAGTCTACAGGGGGCTGCTGAAGCTTTCTTT. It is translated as CASSLQGAAEAFF.

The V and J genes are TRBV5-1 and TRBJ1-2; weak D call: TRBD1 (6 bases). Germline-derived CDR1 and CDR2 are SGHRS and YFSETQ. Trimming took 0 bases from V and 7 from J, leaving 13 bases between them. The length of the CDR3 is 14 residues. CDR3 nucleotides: TGCGCCAGCAGCTTGGCCCCAGGGGCTCTTGGCTACACCTTC. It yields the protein CASSLAPGALGYTF.

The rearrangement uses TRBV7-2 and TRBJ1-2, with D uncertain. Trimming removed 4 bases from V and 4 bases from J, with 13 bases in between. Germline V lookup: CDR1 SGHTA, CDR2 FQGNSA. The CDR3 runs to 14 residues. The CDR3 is CASSSVPGFYGYTF. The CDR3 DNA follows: TGTGCCAGCAGCTCTGTCCCAGGATTCTATGGCTACACCTTC.

The CDR3 region is CASSLEGESPLHF. CDR3 DNA: TGCGCCAGCAGCTTGGAGGGGGAATCACCCCTCCACTTT. This chain joins TRBV5-1 and TRBJ1-6, with D perhaps matching TRBD1 (6 bases). V was shortened by 0 bases and J by 10 bases, with 8 bases between the two germline ends. Per germline, CDR1 SGHRS and CDR2 YFSETQ. The CDR3 runs to 13 residues.

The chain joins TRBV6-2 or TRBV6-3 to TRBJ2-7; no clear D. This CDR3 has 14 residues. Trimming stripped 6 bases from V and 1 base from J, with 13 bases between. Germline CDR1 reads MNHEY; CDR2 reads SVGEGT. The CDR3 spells CASSHATRSYEQYF. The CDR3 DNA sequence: TGTGCCAGCAGCCACGCGACCAGGTCCTACGAGCAGTACTTC.

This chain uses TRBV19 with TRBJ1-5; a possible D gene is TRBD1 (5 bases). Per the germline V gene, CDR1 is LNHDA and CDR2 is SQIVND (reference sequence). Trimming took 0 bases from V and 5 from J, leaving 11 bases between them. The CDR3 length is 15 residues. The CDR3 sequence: CASSIEGVPHQPQHF. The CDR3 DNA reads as TGTGCCAGTAGTATAGAAGGGGTCCCTCATCAGCCCCAGCATTTT.

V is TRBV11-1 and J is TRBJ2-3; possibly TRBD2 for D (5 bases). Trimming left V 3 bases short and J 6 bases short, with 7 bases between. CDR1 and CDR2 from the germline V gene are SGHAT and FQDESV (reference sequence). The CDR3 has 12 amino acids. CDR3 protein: CASSFEGDTQYF. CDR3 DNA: TGTGCCAGCAGCTTTGAGGGCGATACGCAGTATTTT.

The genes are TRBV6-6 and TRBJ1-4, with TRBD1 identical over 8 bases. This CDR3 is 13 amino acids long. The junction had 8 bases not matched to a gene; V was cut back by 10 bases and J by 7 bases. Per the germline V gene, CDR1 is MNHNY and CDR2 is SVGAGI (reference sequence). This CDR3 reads CATSWTGIEKLFF. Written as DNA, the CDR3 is TGTGCCACCTCCTGGACAGGGATTGAAAAACTGTTTTTT.